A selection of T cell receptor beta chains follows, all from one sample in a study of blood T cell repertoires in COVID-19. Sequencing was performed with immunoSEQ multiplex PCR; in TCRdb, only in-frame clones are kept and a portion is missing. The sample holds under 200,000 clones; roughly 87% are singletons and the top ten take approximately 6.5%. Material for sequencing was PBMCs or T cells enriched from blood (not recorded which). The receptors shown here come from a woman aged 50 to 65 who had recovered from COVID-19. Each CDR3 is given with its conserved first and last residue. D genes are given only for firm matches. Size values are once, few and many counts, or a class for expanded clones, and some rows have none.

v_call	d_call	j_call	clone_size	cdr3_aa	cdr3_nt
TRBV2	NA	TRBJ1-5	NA	CASMGDNQPQHF	TGTGCCAGCATGGGAGATAATCAGCCCCAGCATTTT
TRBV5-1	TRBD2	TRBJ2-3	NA	CASTSRTSGDTQYF	TGCGCCAGCACCTCCCGGACTAGCGGAGATACGCAGTATTTT
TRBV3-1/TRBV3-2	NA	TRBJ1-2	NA	CASSLRTRRSYGYTF	TGTGCCAGCAGCCTTCGGACTAGGCGGTCCTATGGCTACACCTTC
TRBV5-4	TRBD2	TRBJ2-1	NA	CASSPTGTRNEQFF	TGTGCCAGCAGCCCGACCGGGACTAGGAATGAGCAGTTCTTC
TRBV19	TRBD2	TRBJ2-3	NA	CASSGTGTTKGPDTQYF	TGTGCCAGTTCGGGGACCGGGACTACTAAAGGCCCAGATACGCAGTATTTT
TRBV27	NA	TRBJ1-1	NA	CASSAHRVEAEAFF	TGTGCCAGCAGTGCTCACAGGGTTGAGGCTGAAGCTTTCTTT
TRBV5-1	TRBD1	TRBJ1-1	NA	CASSLGTGDTEAFF	TGCGCCAGCAGCTTGGGGACAGGGGACACTGAAGCTTTCTTT
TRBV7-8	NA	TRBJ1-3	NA	CASSFYPGTAGNTIYF	TGTGCCAGCAGCTTTTATCCGGGAACAGCTGGAAACACCATATATTTT
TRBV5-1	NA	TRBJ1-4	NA	CASSLVAQGTSKFVNEKLFF	TGCGCCAGCAGCTTGGTTGCTCAGGGGACTAGTAAATTTGTGAATGAAAAACTGTTTTTT
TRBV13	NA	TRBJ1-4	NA	CASSPGQATNEKLFF	TGTGCCAGCAGCCCCGGACAAGCAACTAATGAAAAACTGTTTTTT
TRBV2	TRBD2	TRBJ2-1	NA	CASSVEGAGEQFF	TGTGCCAGCAGTGTAGAAGGAGCGGGGGAGCAGTTCTTC
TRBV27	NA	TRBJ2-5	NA	CASSHEGNRQETQYF	TGTGCCAGCAGCCACGAAGGTAACAGACAAGAGACCCAGTACTTC
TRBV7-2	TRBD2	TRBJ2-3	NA	CASSPRPSGRADTQYF	TGTGCCAGCAGCCCTCGTCCTAGCGGGAGGGCAGATACGCAGTATTTT
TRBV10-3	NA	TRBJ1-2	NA	CAISEWGTREGYTF	TGTGCCATCAGTGAGTGGGGGACACGAGAGGGCTACACCTTC
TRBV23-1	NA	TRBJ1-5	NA	CASSQSTADSNQPQHF	TGCGCCAGCAGTCAATCGACGGCGGATAGCAATCAGCCCCAGCATTTT
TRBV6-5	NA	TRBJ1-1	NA	CASGRGVDTEAFF	TGTGCCAGCGGGCGGGGGGTAGATACTGAAGCTTTCTTT
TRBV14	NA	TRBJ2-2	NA	CASSQSGFFGGEVNTGELFF	TGTGCCAGCAGCCAATCAGGCTTCTTTGGGGGCGAAGTGAACACCGGGGAGCTGTTTTTT
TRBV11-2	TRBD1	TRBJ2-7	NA	CASSIGTALHSYEQYF	TGTGCCAGCAGCATCGGGACAGCTCTTCACTCCTACGAGCAGTACTTC
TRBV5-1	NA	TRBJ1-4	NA	CASSLLGEGKLFF	TGCGCCAGCAGCCTATTGGGAGAAGGAAAACTGTTTTTT
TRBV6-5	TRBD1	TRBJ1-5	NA	CASSRDRAQPQHF	TGTGCCAGCAGTAGGGACAGGGCTCAGCCCCAGCATTTT
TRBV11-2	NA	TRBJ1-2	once	CASSLAPVVYGYTF	TGTGCCAGCAGCTTGGCTCCCGTGGTTTATGGCTACACCTTC
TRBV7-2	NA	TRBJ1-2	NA	CASSLVTVGYGYTF	TGTGCCAGCAGCTTAGTGACAGTTGGCTATGGCTACACCTTC
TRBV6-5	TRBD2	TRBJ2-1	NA	CASESGSSYNEQFF	TGTGCCAGCGAAAGCGGGAGCTCCTACAATGAGCAGTTCTTC
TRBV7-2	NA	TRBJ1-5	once	CASSPKGQGNQPQHF	TGTGCCAGCAGCCCTAAGGGACAAGGAAATCAGCCCCAGCATTTT
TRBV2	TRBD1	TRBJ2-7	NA	CATGDRGLGEQYF	TGTGCCACCGGGGACAGGGGGCTTGGCGAGCAGTACTTC
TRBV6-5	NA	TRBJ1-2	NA	CASNSGGGYTF	TGTGCCAGCAATTCGGGGGGTGGCTACACCTTC
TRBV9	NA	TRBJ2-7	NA	CASSPEGVPSYEQYF	TGTGCCAGCAGCCCAGAAGGGGTACCCTCCTACGAGCAGTACTTC
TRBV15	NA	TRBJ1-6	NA	CATSSRSTNNSPLHF	TGTGCCACCAGCAGCAGGTCCACCAATAATTCACCCCTCCACTTT
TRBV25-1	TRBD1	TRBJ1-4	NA	CASRLRTGGKLFF	TGTGCCAGCAGACTACGGACAGGGGGAAAACTGTTTTTT
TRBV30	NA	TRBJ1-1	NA	CAWSGQTVNTEAFF	TGTGCCTGGAGTGGACAGACCGTGAACACTGAAGCTTTCTTT
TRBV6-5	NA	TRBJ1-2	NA	CASSQGIYGYTF	TGTGCCAGCAGCCAGGGGATCTATGGCTACACCTTC
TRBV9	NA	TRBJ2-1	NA	CASSGEGRVYNEQFF	TGTGCCAGCAGCGGGGAAGGGAGAGTCTACAATGAGCAGTTCTTC
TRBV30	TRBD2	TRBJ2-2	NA	CAWSRRTSGPYPLNTGELFF	TGTGCCTGGAGCCGAAGGACTAGCGGCCCTTACCCCCTAAACACCGGGGAGCTGTTTTTT
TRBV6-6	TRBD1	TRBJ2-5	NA	CASSPNPQTGYKETQYF	TGTGCCAGCAGTCCCAACCCCCAGACAGGGTATAAGGAGACCCAGTACTTC
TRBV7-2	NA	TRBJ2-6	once	CASSLFGRASPGANVLTF	TGTGCCAGCAGCCTTTTTGGGCGGGCCTCTCCTGGGGCCAACGTCCTGACTTTC
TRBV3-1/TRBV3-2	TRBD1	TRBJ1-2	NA	CASSHIAGTGVGYTF	TGTGCCAGCAGCCACATCGCCGGGACAGGGGTTGGCTACACCTTC
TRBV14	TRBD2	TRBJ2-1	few	CASSQAASGRAVQFF	TGTGCCAGCAGCCAAGCAGCTAGCGGGAGGGCCGTGCAGTTCTTC
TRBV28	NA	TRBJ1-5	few	CASSLLSQPQHF	TGTGCCAGCAGTTTATTGAGTCAGCCCCAGCATTTT
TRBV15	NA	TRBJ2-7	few	CATSRRVATEQYF	TGTGCCACCAGCCGCCGCGTCGCCACGGAGCAGTACTTC
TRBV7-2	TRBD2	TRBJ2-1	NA	CASRKTGLATYDEQFF	TGTGCCAGCAGGAAAACGGGACTAGCGACCTACGATGAGCAGTTCTTC
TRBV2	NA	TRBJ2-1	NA	CASKKGGVGPSDEQFF	TGTGCCAGCAAAAAGGGAGGAGTAGGCCCTTCGGATGAGCAGTTCTTC
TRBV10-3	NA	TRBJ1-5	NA	CAISERQENQPQHF	TGTGCCATCAGTGAACGACAGGAAAATCAGCCCCAGCATTTT
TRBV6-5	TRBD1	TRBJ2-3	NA	CASNRDSSTDTQYF	TGTGCCAGCAACCGGGACAGCTCGACAGATACGCAGTATTTT
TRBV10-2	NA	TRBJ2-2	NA	CASTVGTGELFF	TGCGCCAGCACTGTCGGGACCGGGGAGCTGTTTTTT
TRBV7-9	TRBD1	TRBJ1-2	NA	CASSLTGTGEGYTF	TGTGCCAGCAGTTTAACCGGGACAGGGGAAGGCTACACCTTC
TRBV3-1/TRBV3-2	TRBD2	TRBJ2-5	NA	CASSQATSGRETQYF	TGTGCCAGCAGCCAGGCAACTAGCGGGAGGGAGACCCAGTACTTC
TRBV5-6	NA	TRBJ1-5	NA	CASSLWLGDLSNQPQHF	TGTGCCAGCAGCTTGTGGTTAGGGGATCTAAGCAATCAGCCCCAGCATTTT
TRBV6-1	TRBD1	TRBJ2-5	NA	CASSEWDRGRETQYF	TGTGCCAGCAGTGAGTGGGACAGGGGAAGGGAGACCCAGTACTTC
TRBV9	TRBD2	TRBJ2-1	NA	CASSVELAGSYNEQFF	TGTGCCAGCAGCGTAGAACTAGCGGGATCCTACAATGAGCAGTTCTTC